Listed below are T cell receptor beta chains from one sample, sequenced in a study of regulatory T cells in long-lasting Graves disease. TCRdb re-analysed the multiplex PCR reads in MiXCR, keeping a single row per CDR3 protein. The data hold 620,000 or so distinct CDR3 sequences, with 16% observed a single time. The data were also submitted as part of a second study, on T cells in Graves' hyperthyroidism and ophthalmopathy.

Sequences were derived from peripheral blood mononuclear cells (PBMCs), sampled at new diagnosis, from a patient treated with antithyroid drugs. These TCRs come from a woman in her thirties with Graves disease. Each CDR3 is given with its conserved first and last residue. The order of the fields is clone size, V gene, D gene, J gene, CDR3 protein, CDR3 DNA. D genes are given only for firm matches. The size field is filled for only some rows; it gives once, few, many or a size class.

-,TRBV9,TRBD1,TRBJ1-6,CASSSSGTESSPLHF,TGTGCCAGCAGCTCTTCCGGGACAGAGAGTTCACCCCTCCACTTT
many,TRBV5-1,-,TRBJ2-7,CASSFDQGAYEQYF,TGTGCCAGCAGCTTCGATCAGGGCGCCTACGAGCAGTACTTC
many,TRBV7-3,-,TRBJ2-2,CASSLSLTGELFF,TGTGCCAGCAGCTTAAGTTTAACCGGGGAGCTGTTTTTT
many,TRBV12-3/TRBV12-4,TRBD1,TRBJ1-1,CASSKLWTGSTEAFF,TGTGCCAGCAGTAAACTCTGGACAGGTTCCACTGAAGCTTTCTTT
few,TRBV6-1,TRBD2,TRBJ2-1,CASTTITGGGRNEQFF,TGTGCCAGCACCACAATCACGGGTGGCGGGAGAAATGAGCAGTTCTTC
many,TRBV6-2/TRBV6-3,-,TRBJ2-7,CASSTPGYEQYF,TGTGCCAGCAGTACCCCCGGGTACGAGCAGTACTTC
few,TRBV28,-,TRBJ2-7,CASRILDGGDEQYF,TGTGCCAGCAGAATATTGGACGGAGGGGACGAGCAGTACTTC
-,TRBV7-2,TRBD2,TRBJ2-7,CASSLAAGGRYEQYF,TGTGCCAGCAGCTTAGCTGCGGGAGGGCGCTACGAGCAGTACTTC
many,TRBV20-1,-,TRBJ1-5,CSGGGPDRREHF,TGCAGTGGGGGAGGCCCTGATAGAAGGGAGCATTTT
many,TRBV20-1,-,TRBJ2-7,CSASPRDLSYEQYF,TGCAGTGCTAGCCCCCGGGACCTCTCCTACGAGCAGTACTTC
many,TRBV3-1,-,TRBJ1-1,CASNGVGGEAFF,TGTGCCAGCAATGGCGTAGGGGGTGAAGCTTTCTTT
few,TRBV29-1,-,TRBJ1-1,CSVDGGRATEAFF,TGCAGCGTTGATGGGGGGCGGGCCACTGAAGCTTTCTTT
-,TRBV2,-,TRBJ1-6,CASALEGYPPLHF,TGTGCCAGCGCCCTGGAGGGTTATCCACCCCTCCACTTT
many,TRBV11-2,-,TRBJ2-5,CASSLAPRQGETQYF,TGTGCCAGCAGCTTAGCCCCCCGGCAGGGAGAGACCCAGTACTTC
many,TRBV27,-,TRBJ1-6,CASSLPGYNSPLHF,TGTGCCAGCAGTTTACCGGGTTATAATTCACCCCTCCACTTT
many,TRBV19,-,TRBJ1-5,CASSHPPGLKNQPQHF,TGTGCCAGTAGCCACCCTCCAGGTCTTAAGAATCAGCCCCAGCATTTT
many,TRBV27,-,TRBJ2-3,CASSLTLASSTDTQYF,TGTGCCAGCAGTTTAACGCTAGCGAGTAGCACAGATACGCAGTATTTT
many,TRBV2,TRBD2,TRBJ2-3,CASSEGLGTDTQYF,TGTGCCAGCAGTGAGGGACTAGGAACAGATACGCAGTATTTT
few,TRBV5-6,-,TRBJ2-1,CASSLVIREQFF,TGTGCCAGCAGCTTGGTGATCCGCGAGCAGTTCTTC
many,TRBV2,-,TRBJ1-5,CASSASWDQPQHF,TGTGCCAGCAGTGCGTCGTGGGATCAGCCCCAGCATTTT
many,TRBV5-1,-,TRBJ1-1,CASSPRGVSLTEAFF,TGCGCCAGCAGCCCTCGTGGGGTATCCTTGACTGAAGCTTTCTTT
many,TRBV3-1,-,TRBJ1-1,CASSGTSPGTEAFF,TGTGCCAGCAGCGGCACCTCCCCGGGTACTGAAGCTTTCTTT
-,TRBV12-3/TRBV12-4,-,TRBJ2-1,CASSFVEGGEQFF,TGTGCCAGCAGTTTCGTGGAAGGGGGTGAGCAGTTCTTC
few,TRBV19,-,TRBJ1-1,CASSIGGYTEAFF,TGTGCCAGTAGTATAGGCGGTTACACTGAAGCTTTCTTT
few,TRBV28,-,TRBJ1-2,CASSSDKGYTF,TGTGCCAGCAGTTCGGACAAAGGCTACACCTTC
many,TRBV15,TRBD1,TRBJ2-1,CATSADTGTGFNEQFF,TGTGCCACCAGCGCCGATACCGGGACAGGGTTCAATGAGCAGTTCTTC
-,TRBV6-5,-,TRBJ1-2,CASSSDRFYGYTF,TGTGCCAGCAGTTCCGACAGGTTCTATGGCTACACCTTC
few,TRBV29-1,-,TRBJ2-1,CSVGQGHEQFF,TGCAGCGTTGGGCAGGGCCATGAGCAGTTCTTC
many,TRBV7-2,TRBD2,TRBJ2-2,CASSLVGTSVSAGELFF,TGTGCCAGCAGCTTAGTTGGGACTAGCGTCTCTGCCGGGGAGCTGTTTTTT
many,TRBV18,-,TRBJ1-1,CASSPQGQNTEAFF,TGTGCCAGCAGCCCCCAGGGCCAGAACACTGAAGCTTTCTTT
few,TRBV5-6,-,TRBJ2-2,CASSGGRLLYTGELFF,TGTGCCAGCAGCGGGGGGCGGTTACTATACACCGGGGAGCTGTTTTTT
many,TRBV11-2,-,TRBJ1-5,CASSLVGLAADTQHF,TGTGCCAGCAGCCTAGTTGGACTAGCGGCAGATACGCAGCATTTT
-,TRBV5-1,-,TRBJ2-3,CASSLTPKVTDTQYF,TGCGCCAGCAGCTTGACACCCAAGGTCACAGATACGCAGTATTTT
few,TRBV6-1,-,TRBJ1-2,CASRAGRMYGYTF,TGTGCCAGCAGAGCCGGACGGATGTATGGCTACACCTTC
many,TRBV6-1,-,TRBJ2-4,CASAGLAKNIQYF,TGTGCCAGCGCGGGTCTAGCCAAAAACATTCAGTACTTC
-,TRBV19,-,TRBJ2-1,CASSIDLWSQYNEQFF,TGTGCCAGTAGTATAGATCTTTGGTCACAGTACAATGAGCAGTTCTTC
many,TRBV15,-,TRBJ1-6,CATRVGGAGNSPLHF,TGTGCCACCAGGGTCGGGGGAGCGGGAAATTCACCCCTCCACTTT
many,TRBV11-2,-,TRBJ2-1,CASSPGGRNEQFF,TGTGCCAGCAGCCCCGGAGGGAGGAATGAGCAGTTCTTC
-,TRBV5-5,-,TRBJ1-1,CASSLDPRDTEAFF,TGTGCCAGCAGTCTCGACCCTCGGGACACTGAAGCTTTCTTT
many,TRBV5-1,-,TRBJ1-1,CASSLEGLPGSEAFF,TGCGCCAGCAGCTTAGAGGGACTCCCTGGATCTGAAGCTTTCTTT
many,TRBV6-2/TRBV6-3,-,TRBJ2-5,CASSYTWAGGETQYF,TGTGCCAGCAGTTACACTTGGGCAGGGGGGGAGACCCAGTACTTC
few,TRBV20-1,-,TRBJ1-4,CSAPHGAGNEKLFF,TGCAGTGCTCCCCACGGGGCGGGCAATGAAAAACTGTTTTTT
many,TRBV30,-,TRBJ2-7,CAWSVQGEQYF,TGTGCCTGGAGTGTACAGGGCGAGCAGTACTTC
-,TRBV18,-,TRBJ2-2,CASSPPTPNTGELFF,TGTGCCAGCTCCCCTCCGACACCCAACACCGGGGAGCTGTTTTTT
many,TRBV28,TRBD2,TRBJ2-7,CASSPRTSGRYEQYF,TGTGCCAGCAGTCCACGGACTAGCGGGAGGTACGAGCAGTACTTC
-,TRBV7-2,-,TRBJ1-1,CASSPPPSGTRGFF,TGTGCCAGCAGCCCGCCCCCGTCGGGTACAAGAGGTTTCTTT
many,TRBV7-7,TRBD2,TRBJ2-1,CASSRLAGGNEQFF,TGTGCTAGCAGCCGACTAGCGGGAGGCAATGAGCAGTTCTTC
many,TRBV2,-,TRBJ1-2,CASSEAAGIFYYGYTF,TGTGCCAGCAGTGAAGCGGCGGGGATCTTCTACTATGGCTACACCTTC
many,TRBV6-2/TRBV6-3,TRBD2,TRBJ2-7,CASRMTSPEQYF,TGTGCCAGCAGGATGACTAGCCCCGAGCAGTACTTC
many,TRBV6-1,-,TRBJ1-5,CASSEEQGLGQPQHF,TGTGCCAGCAGTGAAGAACAGGGACTAGGGCAGCCCCAGCATTTT
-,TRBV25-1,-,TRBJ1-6,CASRASVSNNSPLHF,TGTGCCAGCAGGGCATCGGTATCAAATAATTCACCCCTCCACTTT
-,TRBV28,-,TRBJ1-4,CASRKGRRALSEKLFF,TGTGCCAGCAGAAAAGGGAGGAGGGCACTATCAGAAAAACTGTTTTTT
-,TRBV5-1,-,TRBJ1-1,CASRFGGGRGENTEAFF,TGCGCCAGCAGATTCGGGGGCGGTAGGGGCGAGAACACTGAAGCTTTCTTT
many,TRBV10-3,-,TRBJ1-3,CAIRGDSSGNTIYF,TGTGCCATCAGGGGTGACAGCTCTGGAAACACCATATATTTT
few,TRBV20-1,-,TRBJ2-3,CSARVLRAPYTDTQYF,TGCAGTGCTAGAGTCCTGAGGGCGCCGTACACAGATACGCAGTATTTT
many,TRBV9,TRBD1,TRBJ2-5,CASSGSGTGEETQYF,TGTGCCAGCAGCGGGTCCGGGACAGGGGAAGAGACCCAGTACTTC
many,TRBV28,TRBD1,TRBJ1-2,CASSFPPGQADSHYGYTF,TGTGCCAGCAGTTTTCCACCGGGACAGGCCGATTCCCATTATGGCTACACCTTC